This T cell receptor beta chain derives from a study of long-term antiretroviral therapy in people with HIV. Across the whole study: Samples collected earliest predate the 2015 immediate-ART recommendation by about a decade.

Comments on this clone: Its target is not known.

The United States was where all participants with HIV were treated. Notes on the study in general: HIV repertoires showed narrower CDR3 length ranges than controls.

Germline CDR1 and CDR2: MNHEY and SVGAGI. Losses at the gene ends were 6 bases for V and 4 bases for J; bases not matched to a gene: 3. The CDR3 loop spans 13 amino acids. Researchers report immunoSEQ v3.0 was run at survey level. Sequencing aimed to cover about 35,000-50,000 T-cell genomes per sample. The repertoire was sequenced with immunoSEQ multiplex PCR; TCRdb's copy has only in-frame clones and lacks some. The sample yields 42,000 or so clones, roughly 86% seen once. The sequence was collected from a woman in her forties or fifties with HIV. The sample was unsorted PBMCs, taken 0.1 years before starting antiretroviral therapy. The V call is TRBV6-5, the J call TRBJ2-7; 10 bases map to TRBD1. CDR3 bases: TGTGCCAGCAGGGGACAGGGGATTTACGAGCAGTACTTC. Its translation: CASRGQGIYEQYF.